This T cell receptor beta chain was identified in a study of T cell repertoires in cytomegalovirus infection. Overall study context: Selected CMV epitopes included recently identified HLA-C-restricted ones as well as well-studied HLA-B-restricted ones. Indicated by public TCR beta signatures were CMV infection and matching HLA type. General study results and limits: The study identified carriers of CMV plus the relevant HLA from cumulative public TCR beta family frequency. HLA-C-restricted CMV-specific TCR beta clonotypes prevailed in the ex vivo response.

The CDR3 has 15 residues. The junction had 6 bases not matched to a gene; V was cut back by 0 bases and J by 5 bases. Germline V lookup: CDR1 SNHLY, CDR2 FYNNEI. MiXCR, applied by TCRdb to the reads, yields one record per CDR3 protein. The sample holds about 900,000 distinct CDR3 sequences; 25% to 40% are singletons and the top ten take about an eighth. Turning to this clonotype: What it binds is unknown.

Sequencing was performed on cultured CD8+ T cells from PBMCs, taken from culture after CMV antigen stimulation. This clonotype was obtained from a human donor in good health (CMV status not recorded). Some clones in this sample may be carry-over from other donors' samples. This chain links TRBV2 with TRBJ2-5; 7 positions agree with TRBD2. CDR3 protein: CASSEALGEGETQYF. In DNA, the CDR3 is TGTGCCAGCAGTGAAGCGCTGGGGGAGGGGGAGACCCAGTACTTC. The full variable domain, its missing parts supplied by reference TRBV2 and TRBJ2-5, is EPEVTQTPSHQVTQMGQEVILRCVPISNHLYFYWYRQILGQKVEFLVSFYNNEISEKSEIFDDQFSVERPDGSNFTLKIRSTKLEDSAMYFCASSEALGEGETQYFGPGTRLLVL.